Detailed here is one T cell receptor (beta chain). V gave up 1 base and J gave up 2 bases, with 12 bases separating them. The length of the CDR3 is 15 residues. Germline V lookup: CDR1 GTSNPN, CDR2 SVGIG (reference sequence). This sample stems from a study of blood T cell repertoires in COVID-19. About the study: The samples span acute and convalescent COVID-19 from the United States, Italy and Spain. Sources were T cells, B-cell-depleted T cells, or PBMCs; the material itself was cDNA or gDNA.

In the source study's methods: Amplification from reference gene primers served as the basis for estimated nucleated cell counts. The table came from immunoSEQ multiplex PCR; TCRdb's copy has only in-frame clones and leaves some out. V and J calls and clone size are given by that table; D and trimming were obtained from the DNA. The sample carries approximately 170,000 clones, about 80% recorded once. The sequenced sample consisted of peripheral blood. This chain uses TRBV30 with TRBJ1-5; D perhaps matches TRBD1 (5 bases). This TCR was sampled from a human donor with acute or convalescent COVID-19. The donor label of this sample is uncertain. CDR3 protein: CAWSGGGIGNQPQHF. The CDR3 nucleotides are TGTGCCTGGAGTGGGGGGGGTATAGGCAATCAGCCCCAGCATTTT.